A selection of T cell receptor beta chains follows, all from one sample in a study of regulatory T cells in long-lasting Graves disease. TCRdb redid the calling of the multiplex PCR reads with MiXCR, one entry per CDR3 protein. The profile shows a few hundred thousand distinct CDR3 sequences, 20% to 25% of them singletons. Sequencing was performed on peripheral blood mononuclear cells (PBMCs), taken at new diagnosis, from a patient treated with antithyroid drugs. The receptors originated from a female donor with Graves disease. CDR3s include the opening cysteine and the closing phenylalanine or tryptophan.

J gene	V gene	CDR3 protein
TRBJ1-6	TRBV6-1	CASTVVGPSNSPLHF
TRBJ2-3	TRBV7-2	CASSSRARADTQYF
TRBJ2-5	TRBV5-5	CASSLEGAGVGETQYF
TRBJ2-4	TRBV11-3	CASSFFPGEEGNIQYF
TRBJ1-1	TRBV7-2	CASSLTLLGDTEAFF
TRBJ1-1	TRBV19	CASIGLGVGTEAFF
TRBJ2-7	TRBV28	CASSLKVTYEQYF
TRBJ2-5	TRBV20-1	CSARSGRRGGATQYF
TRBJ2-7	TRBV7-9	CASSFRTDSYEQYF
TRBJ2-1	TRBV3-1	CASSPPGQGARYNEQFF
TRBJ2-5	TRBV2	CASSRIEETQYF
TRBJ1-6	TRBV7-2	CASSLGESSNSPLHF
TRBJ2-5	TRBV11-1	CASSLHRQETQYF
TRBJ2-2	TRBV6-1	CASSGRTTGTGELFF
TRBJ1-4	TRBV12-3/TRBV12-4	CASSPGGRINEKLFF
TRBJ2-7	TRBV10-3	CAISDTTRAKSNEQYF
TRBJ2-7	TRBV28	CASSFREGPYEQYF
TRBJ2-2	TRBV7-3	CASSLGTGGGTGELFF
TRBJ1-5	TRBV19	CGSDRLGNQPQHF
TRBJ1-1	TRBV24-1	CATSDSGLNTEAFF
TRBJ2-1	TRBV6-1	CATGLTGVNSYNEQFF
TRBJ2-5	TRBV6-2/TRBV6-3	CASSYSIHRETQYF
TRBJ1-6	TRBV3-1	CASSHGTRDSPLHF
TRBJ2-2	TRBV5-4	CASRPMGQGNTGELFF
TRBJ1-1	TRBV27	CASILTSGGNTEAFF
TRBJ1-1	TRBV6-2/TRBV6-3	CASSGADRELLSFF
TRBJ1-2	TRBV6-9	CASSYGVRDGATF
TRBJ2-6	TRBV20-1	CSAQPRWGSLGSGANVLTF
TRBJ1-6	TRBV12-3/TRBV12-4	CASSYREQFSPLHF
TRBJ2-3	TRBV5-6	CASSLAYTDTQYF
TRBJ2-1	TRBV27	CASSLGGGNEQFF
TRBJ2-7	TRBV28	CASNERGGADEQYF
TRBJ2-2	TRBV7-9	CASSLAPSGRTGELFF
TRBJ2-3	TRBV7-2	CASSLETADTQYF
TRBJ2-1	TRBV11-2	CASSAAGTGWNEQFF
TRBJ1-2	TRBV4-1	CASSQDQVFYGYTF
TRBJ2-4	TRBV6-5	CASSYGLVRHIQYF
TRBJ1-2	TRBV5-1	CASSLEAPRGRGYTF